This TCR beta chain was identified during a study of T cell responses to AZD1222 COVID-19 vaccine (dated by TCRdb to the early 2020s). Describing the broader study: A total of more than 230 trial participants underwent TCR sequencing, of whom about 210 had received two doses of AZD1222 and about 26 had received two doses of the MenACWY control vaccine. Trial participants were enrolled by age into subgroups of 18-55, 56-69 and 70-plus years, and approximately 150, 30 and 60 TCR-sequenced participants, respectively, were included in these subgroups.

The CDR3 regions of human TCRbeta chains were analyzed by immunosequencing. The source study handled its data this way. TCRs in the repertoires were matched against a reference library of SARS-CoV-2-specific TCRs that had been generated with the MIRA antigen-specificity platform. Breadth was defined as the fraction of unique TCRs that were SARS-CoV-2-associated. Depth was defined as the fraction of total T cells that were SARS-CoV-2-associated. Using the MIRA data, each spike-specific TCR was assigned both to the spike region to which the TCR was reactive and to a CD4 or CD8 class. Log10-transformed breadth and depth values were compared by one-way ANOVA with Sidak's multiple comparisons tests. TCRdb carries this immuneACCESS record with in-frame sequences only. Its versions omit some clonotypes, under half of them owing to an unresolved V gene in the studies checked, with the rest unexplained. V and J calls and clone size are given by that table; D and trimming were obtained from the DNA. Present in this sample are some 120,000 clones, 88% of which were seen just once. In total, the top ten clones hold around 20% of the sample.

About this clone itself: There is no known antigen for this receptor. No per-base quality is available; no much larger clone lies one base away.

Per the publication, the time point label means: baseline before first vaccination. The label giving this sample's treatment or condition can be read as: meningococcal conjugate vaccine given as trial control. Samples from vaccinated people were obtained from the UK trials COV001 and COV002, which included a single-blind randomized controlled phase 2/3 trial of AZD1222 (ChAdOx1 nCoV-19) in healthy adults. Trial participant PBMC samples were collected at day 0 and day 28 after the second dose for TCRbeta chain sequencing. What the work shows at the level of the full study, not this receptor alone: The whole spike protein was spanned by vaccine-associated CD4 TCRs, and dominant responses were seen in regions 160-218 and 743-854. Conclusions about previously exposed vaccinees were limited because only six or seven AZD1222 recipients were SARS-CoV-2 seropositive at baseline. After two AZD1222 doses, spike-specific TCR breadth and depth were significantly higher than at day 0 and than in MenACWY recipients. Nearly half of unique spike-specific TCRs reportedly recognized epitopes outside regions mutated in the B.1.351 and B.1.1.7 variants. The 56-69-year group was small, and its depth increase did not reach significance, likely because of low power. No day 14 peak-response samples were available, so repertoires were characterized only after the peak T cell response. Participants were mostly white British, with more females than males. The authors suggested clonal diversity may have been underestimated.

The receptor comes from an adult in good health. The sequencing here drew on peripheral blood, taken on day 0 of MenACWY control vaccination.

The nucleotides read TGTGCCATCAGTGAGACCGGACAGAGCTCCTACAATGAGCAGTTCTTC. This is translated as CAISETGQSSYNEQFF. This chain is built from TRBV10-3 and TRBJ2-1; tentative D gene TRBD1, with 6 bases matching. The junction shows trimming of 2 bases on V and 0 bases on J, plus 11 bases between the germline ends. Based on the germline V gene, the CDR1 and CDR2 sequences are ENHRY and SYGVKD. Counted from cysteine to phenylalanine, this CDR3 has 16 amino acids. This entry keeps only the CDR3 DNA: 48 bases, framed from base 1.